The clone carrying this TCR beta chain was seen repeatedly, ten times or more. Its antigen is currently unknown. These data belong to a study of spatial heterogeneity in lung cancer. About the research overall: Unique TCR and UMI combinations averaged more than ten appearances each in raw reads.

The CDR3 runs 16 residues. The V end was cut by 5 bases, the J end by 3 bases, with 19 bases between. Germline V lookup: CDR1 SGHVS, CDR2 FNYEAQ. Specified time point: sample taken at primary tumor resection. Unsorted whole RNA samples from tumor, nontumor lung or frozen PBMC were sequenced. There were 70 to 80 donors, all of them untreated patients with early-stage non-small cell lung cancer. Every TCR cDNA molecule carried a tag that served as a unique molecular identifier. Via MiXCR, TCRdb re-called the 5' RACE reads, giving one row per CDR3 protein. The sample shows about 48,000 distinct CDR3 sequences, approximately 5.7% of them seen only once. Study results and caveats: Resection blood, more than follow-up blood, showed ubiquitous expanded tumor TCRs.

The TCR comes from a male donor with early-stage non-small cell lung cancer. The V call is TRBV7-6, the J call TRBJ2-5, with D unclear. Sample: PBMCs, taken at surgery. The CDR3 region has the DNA TGTGCCAGCAGCACCCGGACCAGACCCTGGGAAGAGACCCAGTACTTC. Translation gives CASSTRTRPWEETQYF.